The present entry profiles one T cell receptor (beta chain) with its context. Everyone who took part was about 18 to 90 years old, and they came from 24 US areas. This sample was taken from a study of blood T cell repertoires in COVID-19. Germline trimming cut 3 bases from V and 3 bases from J; bases unmatched to any gene: 7. Germline V gene sequence: CDR1 SGDLS, CDR2 YYNGEE. CDR3 size: 17 residues. Here immunoSEQ multiplex PCR was the method, and the copy in TCRdb shows in-frame clones only, minus some. This table holds about 480,000 clones, 88% found once. Sample: PBMCs or T cells enriched from blood (not recorded which). The gene calls are TRBV9 and TRBJ2-5, with 14 positions matching TRBD2. The receptor comes from a woman aged 40 to 50 who had recovered from COVID-19. The CDR3 DNA is TGTGCCAGCAGCGCCCCGGGACTAGCGGGAGTAGAAGAGACCCAGTACTTC. As protein: CASSAPGLAGVEETQYF. Full variable domain (remainder filled in from reference TRBV9 and TRBJ2-5): DSGVTQTPKHLITATGQRVTLRCSPRSGDLSVYWYQQSLDQGLQFLIQYYNGEERAKGNILERFSAQQFPDLHSELNLSSLELGDSALYFCASSAPGLAGVEETQYFGPGTRLLVL.